The 22 T cell receptor beta chains listed next were all sequenced from one sample in a study of blood T cell repertoires in COVID-19. Libraries were prepared by immunoSEQ multiplex PCR; TCRdb keeps only in-frame clonotypes and omits some of them. This sample has about 54,000 clones, with approximately 91% found just once. The sample was peripheral blood. The receptors were sampled from a man in his fifties with acute or convalescent COVID-19.

Only one count was recorded for this clone. The chain recombines TRBV6-6 with TRBJ2-5; maybe TRBD2 (7 bases). V was cut by 0 bases and J by 4 bases, with 15 bases left in between. Germline V gene data show CDR1 as MNHNY and CDR2 as SVGAGI (reference sequence). CDR3 size: 16 residues. Here the CDR3 reads CASSYSKGGGGETQYF. CDR3 DNA: TGTGCCAGCAGTTACTCGAAGGGGGGGGGCGGAGAGACCCAGTACTTC.

The chain joins TRBV5-1 to TRBJ2-7; tentatively, D is TRBD2 (6 bases). The CDR3 is 15 residues long. CDR1 and CDR2 from the germline V gene are SGHRS and YFSETQ. The V end lost 0 bases, the J end lost 3 bases, and 13 bases lay between the germline ends. This chain's CDR3 is CASSLGPGGIYEQYF. The CDR3 nucleotides are TGCGCCAGCAGCTTGGGGCCGGGCGGGATCTACGAGCAGTACTTC.

This chain connects TRBV7-6 to TRBJ1-3; D is possibly TRBD1 (6 bases). Germline CDR1 SGHVS, CDR2 FNYEAQ. The CDR3 contains 15 residues. Trimming removed 4 bases at V and 0 bases at J, with 10 bases between. The CDR3 here is CASSYRQDSGNTIYF. The CDR3 DNA follows: TGTGCCAGCAGCTATAGACAGGACTCTGGAAACACCATATATTTT.

The chain employs TRBV2 and TRBJ2-7; TRBD1 is a possible D gene (6 bases). The CDR3 is 13 residues long. Trimming left V 5 bases short and J 2 bases short, with 10 bases between. CDR1 and CDR2 (germline): SNHLY, FYNNEI. The CDR3 DNA sequence: TGTGCCAGCAGTCCGGACAGAACCTACGAGCAGTACTTC. Translated: CASSPDRTYEQYF.

The chain carries TRBV5-6 and TRBJ1-5; 8 bases map to TRBD1. Germline CDR1 reads SGHDT; CDR2 reads YYEEEE. This CDR3 has 16 amino acids. Trimming at V came to 0 bases and at J to 7 bases, leaving 9 bases not matched to a gene. CDR3 DNA sequence: TGTGCCAGCAGCTTGGGGACAGGGAGGTCTGGACAGCCCCAGCATTTT. Protein product: CASSLGTGRSGQPQHF. Together with reference TRBV5-6 and TRBJ1-5, the CDR3 gives the full variable domain: DAGVTQSPTHLIKTRGQQVTLRCSPKSGHDTVSWYQQALGQGPQFIFQYYEEEERQRGNFPDRFSGHQFPNYSSELNVNALLLGDSALYLCASSLGTGRSGQPQHFGDGTRLSIL.

The rearrangement joins TRBV10-1 to TRBJ2-3, with D possibly being TRBD1 (7 bases). Trimming shortened V by 7 bases and J by 2 bases, and 19 bases separated the two germline ends. CDR1 WNHNN and CDR2 SYGVQD come from the germline V gene (reference sequence). The CDR3 loop spans 16 amino acids. The DNA of the CDR3 is TGCGCCAGCACCGGGGGACAGATCTTTTCCACAGATACGCAGTATTTT. Amino acids: CASTGGQIFSTDTQYF.

This clone turned up a few times. The chain joins TRBV19 to TRBJ1-2; D remains unclear. Germline lookup yields CDR1 LNHDA and CDR2 SQIVND (reference sequence). V was pared by 3 bases and J by 4 bases, with 9 bases between. The CDR3 runs to 13 residues. The CDR3, as DNA: TGTGCCAGTAGTATGGGCCAGTTCTATGGCTACACCTTC. Encoded protein: CASSMGQFYGYTF.

The chain uses TRBV4-2 and TRBJ2-5, with 7 nucleotides matching TRBD1. J gave up 5 bases and V 1 base, and 4 bases lay outside the gene matches. The CDR3 has 14 amino acids. Per the germline V gene, CDR1 is LGHNA and CDR2 is YNFKEQ. The CDR3 sequence is CASSQGGQDETQYF. In DNA form, the CDR3 reads TGTGCCAGCAGCCAAGGCGGACAGGATGAGACCCAGTACTTC.

In its sample, this clone was seen a few times. The chain joins TRBV11-2 to TRBJ2-7, with 9 bases that match TRBD1. From germline, CDR1 is SGHAT and CDR2 FQNNGV. CDR3 length: 13 amino acids. The V segment lost 8 bases and the J segment 3 bases; nucleotides outside the gene matches: 5. The CDR3 DNA reads TGTGCCAGCCGCCTGGGACAGGGCTACGAGCAGTACTTC. This codes for CASRLGQGYEQYF.

With regard to this clone: Other nucleotide sequences from this sample produce the same CDR3. The V call is TRBV11-3, the J call TRBJ2-3; D is ambiguous. Trimming removed 1 base from V and 2 bases from J, with 7 bases in between. CDR3 length: 14 residues. Germline CDR1 is SGHNT and CDR2 is YENEEA. This CDR3 reads CASSLGPVTDTQYF. The CDR3 DNA is TGTGCCAGCAGCTTAGGCCCGGTCACAGATACGCAGTATTTT.

The CDR3 DNA reads as TGTGCCAGCAGCTTCCGGACCGGGACAGGCCATAATTCACCCCTCCACTTT. Its protein is CASSFRTGTGHNSPLHF. The gene calls are TRBV5-6 and TRBJ1-6, with 8 bases aligning to TRBD1. This CDR3 is built from 17 residues. With V trimmed by 2 bases and J by 5 bases, 9 bases remained unmatched. In germline, CDR1 is SGHDT, CDR2 YYEEEE.

The chain links TRBV14 to TRBJ2-2; 7 nucleotides agree with TRBD1. V was clipped by 4 bases and J by 1 base; unmatched bases: 6. The CDR3 sequence is 16 residues long. CDR1 is SGHDN, CDR2 FVKESK, per germline. CDR3 in DNA: TGTGCCAGCAGCCCTTCAGGGGGTCTGAACACCGGGGAGCTGTTTTTT. The encoded protein is CASSPSGGLNTGELFF.

The DNA of the CDR3 is TGTGCCAGCTCACCACCCAACTCCTATAATTCACCCCTCCACTTT. Its translation is CASSPPNSYNSPLHF. The chain joins TRBV18 to TRBJ1-6; D ambiguous. Trimming took 0 bases from V and 0 from J, leaving 3 bases between them. Germline V gives CDR1 KGHSH, CDR2 LQKENI. The CDR3 runs 15 residues.

J is TRBJ1-1 and V is TRBV7-2; TRBD1 matches 10 bases. This CDR3 comprises 15 residues. V gave up 3 bases and J gave up 4 bases; unmatched junction bases: 5. CDR1 and CDR2 from the germline V gene are SGHTA and FQGNSA. CDR3 nucleotides: TGTGCCAGCAGCTTGACAGGGGGCCAGAGCACTGAAGCTTTCTTT. Translation gives CASSLTGGQSTEAFF.

This chain uses TRBV6-6 with TRBJ2-5; TRBD1 matches 8 bases. V dropped 7 bases and J dropped 6; count of bases not matched to a gene: 7. The germline V gene encodes CDR1 MNHNY and CDR2 SVGAGI (reference sequence). This CDR3 is 13 amino acids long. The CDR3 here is CASTTGGSKTQYF. CDR3 DNA sequence: TGTGCCAGCACCACAGGGGGTTCGAAGACCCAGTACTTC.

This clone came up once. The J gene is TRBJ2-3, the V gene TRBV3-1 (or the pseudogene TRBV3-2); D gene unclear. The length of the CDR3 is 13 residues. The V gene's germline CDR1 is LGHDT and CDR2 YNNKEL (reference sequence). Trimming took off 1 base at V and 3 bases at J, with 5 bases between the two ends. The CDR3 spells CASSQAGTDTQYF. Here the CDR3 DNA reads TGTGCCAGCAGCCAAGCCGGGACAGATACGCAGTATTTT.

The chain combines TRBV2 with TRBJ1-2, with D possibly matching TRBD1 (5 bases). The ends were cut back, 4 bases at V and 0 bases at J, with 15 bases in the middle. CDR3 length: 16 residues. Germline-derived CDR1 and CDR2 are SNHLY and FYNNEI. The CDR3 bases are TGTGCCAGCAGTGTCGCAGGGTCAGACACTAACTATGGCTACACCTTC. As protein: CASSVAGSDTNYGYTF.

This clone appeared once. The gene calls are TRBV7-2 and TRBJ1-6; D possibly corresponds to TRBD1 (6 bases). The germline gives CDR1 SGHTA, CDR2 FQGNSA. This CDR3 has 17 amino acids. Trimming took off 5 bases at V and 6 bases at J, with 20 bases between the two ends. CDR3 region: CASSTRVSGEGNSPLHF. Written as DNA, the CDR3 is TGTGCCAGCAGCACACGAGTTTCAGGGGAGGGTAATTCACCCCTCCACTTT. Full variable domain (missing parts from reference TRBV7-2 and TRBJ1-6): GAGVSQSPSNKVTEKGKDVELRCDPISGHTALYWYRQSLGQGLEFLIYFQGNSAPDKSGLPSDRFSAERTGGSVSTLTIQRTQQEDSAVYLCASSTRVSGEGNSPLHFGNGTRLTVT.

V gene TRBV15 combines with J gene TRBJ1-1; TRBD1 matches 7 bases. The CDR3 runs to 13 residues. Germline assignment: CDR1 LNHNV and CDR2 YYDKDF (reference sequence). The J segment lost 4 bases and the V segment lost 5 bases, leaving 4 bases of the junction unmatched. CDR3 coding DNA: TGTGCCACCAGCGCCCGACAGGGCACTGAAGCTTTCTTT. Its translation: CATSARQGTEAFF.

The chain links TRBV5-1 to TRBJ2-5; weak D call: TRBD1 (6 bases). This CDR3 comprises 14 residues. Germline-derived CDR1 and CDR2 are SGHRS and YFSETQ. Trimming stripped 4 bases from V and 5 bases from J, with 15 bases between. CDR3 protein: CASSLLQGSETQYF. The CDR3 DNA reads as TGCGCCAGCAGCCTACTACAGGGTTCTGAGACCCAGTACTTC. The complete variable domain, with remaining parts taken from reference TRBV5-1 and TRBJ2-5, reads KAGVTQTPRYLIKTRGQQVTLSCSPISGHRSVSWYQQTPGQGLQFLFEYFSETQRNKGNFPGRFSGRQFSNSRSEMNVSTLELGDSALYLCASSLLQGSETQYFGPGTRLLVL.

CDR3 sequence reads: CASSYSGWIEQGQPQHF. Here the CDR3 DNA reads TGTGCCAGCAGTTACTCGGGGTGGATCGAACAGGGTCAGCCCCAGCATTTT. The chain uses TRBV6-2 or TRBV6-3 and TRBJ1-5; weak D call: TRBD1 (6 bases). V was shortened by 0 bases and J by 6 bases, with 18 bases between the two germline ends. CDR1 MNHEY and CDR2 SVGEGT come from the germline V gene. The CDR3 is 17 residues long.

The chain couples TRBV2 to TRBJ1-5; D not resolved. The CDR3 has 15 amino acids. CDR1 is SNHLY and CDR2 is FYNNEI in the germline V gene. V gave up 3 bases and J gave up 2 bases, with 11 bases separating them. The CDR3 protein is CASSDSGFGNQPQHF. The CDR3 region has the DNA TGTGCCAGCAGTGATTCGGGATTCGGCAATCAGCCCCAGCATTTT. The full variable domain, with the rest looked up from reference TRBV2 and TRBJ1-5, is EPEVTQTPSHQVTQMGQEVILRCVPISNHLYFYWYRQILGQKVEFLVSFYNNEISEKSEIFDDQFSVERPDGSNFTLKIRSTKLEDSAMYFCASSDSGFGNQPQHFGDGTRLSIL.